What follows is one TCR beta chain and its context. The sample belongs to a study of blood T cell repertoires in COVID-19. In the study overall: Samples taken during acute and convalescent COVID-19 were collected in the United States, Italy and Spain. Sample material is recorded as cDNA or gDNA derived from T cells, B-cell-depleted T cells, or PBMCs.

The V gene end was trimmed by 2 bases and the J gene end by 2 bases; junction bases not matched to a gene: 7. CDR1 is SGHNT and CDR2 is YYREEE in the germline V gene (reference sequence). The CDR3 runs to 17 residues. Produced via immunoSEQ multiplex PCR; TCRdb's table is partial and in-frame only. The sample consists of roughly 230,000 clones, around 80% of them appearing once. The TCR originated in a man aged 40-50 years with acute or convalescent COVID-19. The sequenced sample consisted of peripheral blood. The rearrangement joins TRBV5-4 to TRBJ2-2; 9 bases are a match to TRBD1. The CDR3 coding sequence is TGTGCCAGCAGCTTCCCGGGACAGGGACTAAACACCGGGGAGCTGTTTTTT. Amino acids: CASSFPGQGLNTGELFF.